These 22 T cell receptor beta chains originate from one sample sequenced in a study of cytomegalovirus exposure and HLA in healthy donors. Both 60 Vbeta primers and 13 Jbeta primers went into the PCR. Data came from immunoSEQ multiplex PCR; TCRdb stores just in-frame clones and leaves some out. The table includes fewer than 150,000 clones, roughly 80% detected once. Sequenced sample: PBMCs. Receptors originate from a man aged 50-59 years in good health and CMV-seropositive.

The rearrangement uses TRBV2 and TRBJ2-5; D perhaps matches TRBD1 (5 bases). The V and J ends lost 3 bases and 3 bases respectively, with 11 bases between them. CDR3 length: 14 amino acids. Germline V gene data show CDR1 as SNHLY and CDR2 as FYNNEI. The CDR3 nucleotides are TGTGCCAGCAGTGAGGGGCTGACAAAAGAGACCCAGTACTTC. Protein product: CASSEGLTKETQYF.

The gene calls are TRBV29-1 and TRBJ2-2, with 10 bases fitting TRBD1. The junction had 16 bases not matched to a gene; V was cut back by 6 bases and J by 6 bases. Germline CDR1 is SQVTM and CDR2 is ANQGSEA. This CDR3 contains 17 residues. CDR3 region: CSVAQRDRGTRPGELFF. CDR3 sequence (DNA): TGCAGCGTGGCACAACGGGACAGGGGAACACGGCCCGGGGAGCTGTTTTTT.

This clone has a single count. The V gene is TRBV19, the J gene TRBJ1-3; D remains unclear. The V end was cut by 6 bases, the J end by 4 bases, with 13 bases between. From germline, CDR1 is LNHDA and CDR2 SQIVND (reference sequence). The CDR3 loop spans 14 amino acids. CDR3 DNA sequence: TGTGCCAGTAGAGCGGTCAGAACCGGAAACACCATATATTTT. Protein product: CASRAVRTGNTIYF.

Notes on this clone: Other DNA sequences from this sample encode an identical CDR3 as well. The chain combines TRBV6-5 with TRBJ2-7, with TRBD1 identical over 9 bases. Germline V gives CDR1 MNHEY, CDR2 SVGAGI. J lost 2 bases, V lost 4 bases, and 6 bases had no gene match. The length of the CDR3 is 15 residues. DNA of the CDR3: TGTGCCAGCAGTTTACACAGGGGGCCCACCTACGAGCAGTACTTC. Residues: CASSLHRGPTYEQYF.

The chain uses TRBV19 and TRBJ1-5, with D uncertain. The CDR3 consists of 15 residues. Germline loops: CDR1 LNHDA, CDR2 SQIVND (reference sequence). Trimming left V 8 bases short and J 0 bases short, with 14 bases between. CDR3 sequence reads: CASGVGDYSNQPQHF. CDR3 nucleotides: TGTGCCAGTGGGGTGGGTGACTATAGCAATCAGCCCCAGCATTTT.

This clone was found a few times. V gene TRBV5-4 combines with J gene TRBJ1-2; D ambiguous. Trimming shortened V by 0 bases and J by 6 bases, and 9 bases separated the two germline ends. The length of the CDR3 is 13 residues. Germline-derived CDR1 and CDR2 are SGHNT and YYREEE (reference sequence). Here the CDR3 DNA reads TGTGCCAGCAGCTTGGCCCCCGAGGATGGCTACACCTTC. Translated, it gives CASSLAPEDGYTF.

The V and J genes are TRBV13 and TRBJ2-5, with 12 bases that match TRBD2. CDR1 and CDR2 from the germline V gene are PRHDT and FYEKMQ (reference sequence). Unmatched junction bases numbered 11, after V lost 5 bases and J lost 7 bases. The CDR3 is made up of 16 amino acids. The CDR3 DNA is TGTGCCAGCAGCGCGAACCTAGCGGGGGGGATAGGGACCCAGTACTTC. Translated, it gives CASSANLAGGIGTQYF.

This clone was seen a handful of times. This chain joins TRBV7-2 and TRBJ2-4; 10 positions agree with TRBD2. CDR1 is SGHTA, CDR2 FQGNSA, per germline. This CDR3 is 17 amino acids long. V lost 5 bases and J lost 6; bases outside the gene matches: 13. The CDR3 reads CASSPIAGGRIGNIQYF. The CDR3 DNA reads TGTGCCAGCAGCCCCATAGCGGGGGGAAGGATAGGAAACATTCAGTACTTC.

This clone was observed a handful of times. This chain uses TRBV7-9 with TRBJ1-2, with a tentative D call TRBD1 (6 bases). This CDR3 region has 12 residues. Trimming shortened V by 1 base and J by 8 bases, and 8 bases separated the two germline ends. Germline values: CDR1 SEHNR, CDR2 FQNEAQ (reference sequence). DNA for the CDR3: TGTGCCAGCAGCTTAGAAGGGGGAGGCTACACCTTC. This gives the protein CASSLEGGGYTF.

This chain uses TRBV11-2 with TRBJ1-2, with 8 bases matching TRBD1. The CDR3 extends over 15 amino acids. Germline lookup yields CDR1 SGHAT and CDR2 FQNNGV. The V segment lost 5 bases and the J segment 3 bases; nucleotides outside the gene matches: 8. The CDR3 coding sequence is TGTGCCAGCAGCCAGACCAGGGGGCCTCACTATGGCTACACCTTC. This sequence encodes CASSQTRGPHYGYTF.

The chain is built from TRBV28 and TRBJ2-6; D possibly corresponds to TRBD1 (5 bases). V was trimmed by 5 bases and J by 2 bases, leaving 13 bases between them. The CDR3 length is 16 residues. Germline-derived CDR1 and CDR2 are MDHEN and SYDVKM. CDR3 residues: CASSQNLGAGANVLTF. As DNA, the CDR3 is TGTGCCAGCAGTCAAAATTTAGGGGCTGGGGCCAACGTCCTGACTTTC.

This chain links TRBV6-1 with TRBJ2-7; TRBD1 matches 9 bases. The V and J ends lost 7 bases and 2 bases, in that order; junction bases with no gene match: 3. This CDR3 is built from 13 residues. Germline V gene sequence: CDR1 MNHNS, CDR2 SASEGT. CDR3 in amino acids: CASNRDRAYEQYF. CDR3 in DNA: TGTGCCAGCAACCGGGACAGGGCCTACGAGCAGTACTTC.

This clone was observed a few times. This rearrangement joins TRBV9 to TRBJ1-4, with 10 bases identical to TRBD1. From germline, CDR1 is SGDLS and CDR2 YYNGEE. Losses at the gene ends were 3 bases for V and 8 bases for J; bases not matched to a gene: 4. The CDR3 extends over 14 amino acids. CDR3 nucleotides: TGTGCCAGCAGCGGACAGGGGGCGGAAGAAAAACTGTTTTTT. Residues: CASSGQGAEEKLFF. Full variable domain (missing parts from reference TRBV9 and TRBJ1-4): DSGVTQTPKHLITATGQRVTLRCSPRSGDLSVYWYQQSLDQGLQFLIQYYNGEERAKGNILERFSAQQFPDLHSELNLSSLELGDSALYFCASSGQGAEEKLFFGSGTQLSVL.

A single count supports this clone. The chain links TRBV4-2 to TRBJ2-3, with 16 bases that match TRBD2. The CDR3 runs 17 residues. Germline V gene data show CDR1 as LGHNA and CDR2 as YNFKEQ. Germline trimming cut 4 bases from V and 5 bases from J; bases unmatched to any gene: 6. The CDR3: CASSPGTSGRARDTQYF. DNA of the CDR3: TGTGCCAGCAGCCCCGGGACTAGCGGGAGGGCCCGAGATACGCAGTATTTT.

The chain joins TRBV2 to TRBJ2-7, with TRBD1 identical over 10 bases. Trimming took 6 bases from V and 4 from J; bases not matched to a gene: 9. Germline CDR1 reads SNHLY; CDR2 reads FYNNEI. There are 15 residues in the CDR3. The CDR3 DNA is TGTGCCAGCAGAGAGGGACAGGGGCAGTGGTACGAGCAGTACTTC. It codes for CASREGQGQWYEQYF.

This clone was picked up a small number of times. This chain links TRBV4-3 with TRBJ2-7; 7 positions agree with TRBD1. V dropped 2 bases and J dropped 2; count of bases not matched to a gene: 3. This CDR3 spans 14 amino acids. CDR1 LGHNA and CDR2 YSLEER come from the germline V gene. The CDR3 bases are TGCGCCAGCAGCCAATACAGGGGCGCCTACGAGCAGTACTTC. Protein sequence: CASSQYRGAYEQYF.

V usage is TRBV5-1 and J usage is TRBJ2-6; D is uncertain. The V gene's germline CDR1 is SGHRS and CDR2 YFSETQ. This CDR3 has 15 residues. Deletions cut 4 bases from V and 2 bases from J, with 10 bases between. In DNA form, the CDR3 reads TGCGCCAGCAGCCCGACTCCCCCTGGGGCCAACGTCCTGACTTTC. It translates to CASSPTPPGANVLTF.

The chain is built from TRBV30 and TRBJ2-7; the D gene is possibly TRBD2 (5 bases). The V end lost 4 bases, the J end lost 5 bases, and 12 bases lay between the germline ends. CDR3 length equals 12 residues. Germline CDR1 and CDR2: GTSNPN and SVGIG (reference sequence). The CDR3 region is CAWTGFWNEQYF. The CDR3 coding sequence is TGTGCCTGGACGGGATTCTGGAACGAGCAGTACTTC.

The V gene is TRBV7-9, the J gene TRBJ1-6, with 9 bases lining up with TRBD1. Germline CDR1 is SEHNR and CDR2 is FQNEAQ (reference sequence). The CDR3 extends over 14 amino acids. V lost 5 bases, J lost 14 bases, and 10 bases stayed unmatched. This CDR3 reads CASSPQDRGETLHF. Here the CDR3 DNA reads TGTGCCAGCAGCCCCCAGGACAGGGGAGAGACCCTCCACTTT.

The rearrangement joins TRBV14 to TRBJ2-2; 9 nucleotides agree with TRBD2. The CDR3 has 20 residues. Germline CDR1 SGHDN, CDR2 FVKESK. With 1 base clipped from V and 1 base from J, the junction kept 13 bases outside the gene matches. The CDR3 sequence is CASSQVFGLAGSENTGELFF. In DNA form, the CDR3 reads TGTGCCAGCAGCCAAGTCTTCGGCCTAGCGGGATCGGAGAACACCGGGGAGCTGTTTTTT.

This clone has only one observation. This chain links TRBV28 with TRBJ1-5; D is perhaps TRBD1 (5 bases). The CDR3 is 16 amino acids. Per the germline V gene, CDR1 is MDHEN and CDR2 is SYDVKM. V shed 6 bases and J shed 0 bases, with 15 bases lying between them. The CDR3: CASSGTGGVSNQPQHF. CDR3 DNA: TGTGCCAGCAGCGGTACAGGCGGTGTTAGCAATCAGCCCCAGCATTTT.

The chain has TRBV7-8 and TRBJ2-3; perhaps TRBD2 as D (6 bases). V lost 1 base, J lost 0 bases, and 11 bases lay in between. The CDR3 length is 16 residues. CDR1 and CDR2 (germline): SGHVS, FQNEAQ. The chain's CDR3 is CASSLEGRRSTDTQYF. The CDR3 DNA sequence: TGTGCCAGCAGCTTAGAGGGGAGGAGGAGCACAGATACGCAGTATTTT.